A single T cell receptor beta chain is shown here with its context. Clones were read by immunoSEQ multiplex PCR, and TCRdb kept only the in-frame ones, dropping some. The sample holds under 150,000 clones; 75% to 85% are singletons and the top ten take approximately 4%. This record belongs to a study of blood T cell repertoires in COVID-19. Study-wide background: The analysed material was cDNA or gDNA that came from T cells, B-cell-depleted T cells, or PBMCs.

Germline V gene sequence: CDR1 MDHEN, CDR2 SYDVKM. V shed 6 bases, J shed 5 bases, and the junction held 1 base outside the gene matches. The CDR3 has 12 residues. This chain uses TRBV28 with TRBJ1-5; 7 bases fit TRBD1. The sequence derives from a woman of 80 years or more with acute or convalescent COVID-19. The specimen was peripheral blood. The DNA of the CDR3 is TGTGCCAGCAGAACAGGGGATCAGCCCCAGCATTTT. It codes for CASRTGDQPQHF.